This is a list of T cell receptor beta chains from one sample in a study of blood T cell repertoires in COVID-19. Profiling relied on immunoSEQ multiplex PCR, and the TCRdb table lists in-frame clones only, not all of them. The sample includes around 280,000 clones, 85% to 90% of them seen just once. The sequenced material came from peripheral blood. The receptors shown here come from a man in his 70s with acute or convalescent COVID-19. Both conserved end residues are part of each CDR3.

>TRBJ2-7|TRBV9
CASSSPGLAGSEQYF
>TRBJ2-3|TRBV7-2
CASSPGLDTQYF
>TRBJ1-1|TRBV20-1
CSARRDIEAFF
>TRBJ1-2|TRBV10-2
CASSDRVSYGYTF
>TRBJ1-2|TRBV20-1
CSARQYGYTF
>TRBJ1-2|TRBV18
CASSERERAGYTF
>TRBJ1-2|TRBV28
CASGVHSSGYTF
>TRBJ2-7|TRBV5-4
CASSSDTASYYEQYF
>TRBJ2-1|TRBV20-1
CSASDRVGHNEQFF
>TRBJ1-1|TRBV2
CASSFGQMNTEAFF
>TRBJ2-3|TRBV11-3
CASSFSRGTDTQYF
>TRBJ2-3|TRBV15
CASGQGTDTQYF
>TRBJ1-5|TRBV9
CASSVGGIGNQPQHF
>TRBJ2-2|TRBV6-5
CASSYSGQGSGELFF
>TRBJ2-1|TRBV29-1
CSGAPGQGSNEQFF
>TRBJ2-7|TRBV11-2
CASSDTGRGTEGEQYF
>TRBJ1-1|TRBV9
CASSPRTGGRNTEAFF
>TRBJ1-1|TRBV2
CASNTGTANTEAFF
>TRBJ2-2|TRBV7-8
CASSRSGTNTGELFF
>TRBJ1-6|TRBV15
CATSRERVSPLHF
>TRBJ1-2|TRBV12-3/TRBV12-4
CASSTVGLWGYTF
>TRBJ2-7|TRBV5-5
CASSLASGSWTGSYEQYF
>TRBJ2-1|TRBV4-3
CASSQDLLAGGYNEQFF
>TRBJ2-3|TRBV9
CASSVSSSTDTQYF
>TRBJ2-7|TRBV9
CASSVEAGLAGVSEQYF
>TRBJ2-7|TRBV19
CASSKVGTGDYEQYF
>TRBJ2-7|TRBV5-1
CASSLNRGAEQYF
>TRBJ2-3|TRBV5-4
CASSLGPGKTSTDTQYF
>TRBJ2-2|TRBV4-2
CASSQEWASGISGELFF
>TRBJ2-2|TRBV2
CASSEGQGHTGELFF
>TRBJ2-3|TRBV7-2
CASSQRAGGPGTDTQYF